Sequencing of this T cell receptor beta chain was carried out in a study of shared clonotypes between healthy human individuals. Study observations and caveats: The study generally estimated greater richness for naive than memory subsets. The sole specimen, blood, was sampled, and tissue repertoires likely differ. How much donors shared clonotypes was expected to be affected by sequencing depth.

Under the authors' procedure: ImmunoSEQ junction-only sequences lacked quality scores, so their filtering differed. TCRdb's table, derived via immunoSEQ multiplex PCR, lists solely in-frame clones and lacks some. V and J calls and clone size are copied from that table; D and trimming were computed from the DNA. The table lists about 2.1 million clones, 85% to 95% of them singletons. In the case of this clone: Its specificity is not known.

V lost 1 base to trimming and J lost 7 bases, with 17 bases between them. The CDR3 loop spans 16 amino acids. Germline lookup yields CDR1 SGHVS and CDR2 FNYEAQ. Only CD45RO-negative cells positively selected for CCR7 counted as naive CD8 cells, so terminally differentiated effector memory CD45RA+ cells were excluded. Sequenced sample: naive CD8+ T cells from PBMCs. The chain links TRBV7-6 to TRBJ2-1; D is unresolved. The sequence was obtained from a man younger than 35 in good health. Some clones in this sample may be carry-over from other donors' samples. The CDR3 region is CASSLGEVRPTNEQFF. The DNA for the CDR3 is TGTGCCAGCAGCTTAGGTGAAGTGCGGCCGACTAATGAGCAGTTCTTC.